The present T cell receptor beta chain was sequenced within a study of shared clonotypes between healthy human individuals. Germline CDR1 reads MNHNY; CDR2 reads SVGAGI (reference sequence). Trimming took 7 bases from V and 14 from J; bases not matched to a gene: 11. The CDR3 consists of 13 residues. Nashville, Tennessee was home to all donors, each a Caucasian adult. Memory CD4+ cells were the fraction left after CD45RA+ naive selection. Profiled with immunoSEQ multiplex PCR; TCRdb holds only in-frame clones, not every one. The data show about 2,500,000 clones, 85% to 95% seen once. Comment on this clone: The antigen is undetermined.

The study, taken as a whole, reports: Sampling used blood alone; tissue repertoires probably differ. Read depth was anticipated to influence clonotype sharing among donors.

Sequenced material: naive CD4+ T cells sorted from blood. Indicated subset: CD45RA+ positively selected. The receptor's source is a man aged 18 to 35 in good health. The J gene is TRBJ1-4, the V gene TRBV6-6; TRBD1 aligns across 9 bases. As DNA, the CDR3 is TGTGCCAGCACCCCAGGACAGGGGATCCATCTGTTTTTT. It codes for CASTPGQGIHLFF.